This TCR beta chain was captured by sequencing in a study of cytomegalovirus exposure and HLA in healthy donors (dated by TCRdb to 2015 to 2018). Some background on the complete study: In an earlier analysis of fewer than 750 of the donors, under 300 Gb of sequence data and 90 million to 120 million unique TCR beta sequences from 150 million to 200 million T cells were reported. Five DR-DQ haplotypes were handled as single units for association and clustering, since linkage in the cohort was strong. To predict cytomegalovirus infection status, the study brought together high-throughput TCR immunosequencing, statistical association of individual TCRs with disease status, and machine learning. The T cell repertoires of some 670 subjects were profiled by immunosequencing and related to cytomegalovirus serostatus. The later analysis used no new phenotypic data to find candidate immune exposures, relying instead on TCR beta sequences and their occurrence across donors. In addition to the first cohort of 500 to 850 subjects, a separate validation cohort of 120 different subjects was used. Alongside the repertoire data, information on donor age, sex, ethnicity and CMV serostatus was compiled. Class I and class II HLA loci were covered by the typing at four-digit resolution. About 300 gigabases of sequencing data and around 85 million unique TCR sequences made up an early release that covered fewer than 650 HLA-typed donors. The number of typed donors differed by locus: about 620-630 for A, B, C, DRB1 and DQB1; 522 for DQA1; approximately 600 for DPA1; and roughly 450 for DPB1. Genome-wide SNP genotypes for about three fifths of the roughly 670 donors were used in a later genetic analysis, which treated that subset as a discovery cohort. The study aimed to test whether cataloging public T cell receptors could reveal signatures of past pathogen exposure. Of the 398 genotyped donors, about 80% fell in the genetic ancestry cluster associated with self-reported Caucasian donors. Across under 500 genotyped donors of the cohort, an average of about 240,000 unique TCR beta nucleotide sequences per donor were sequenced, and roughly 20% of those sequences were non-productive. A later analysis re-examined previously published TCR beta repertoires from 500 to 700 donors and added high-resolution HLA genotyping to investigate patterns of TCR occurrence. To decide whether each TCR beta V gene segment behaved as functional or pseudogenic, an earlier analysis of 587 of the donors relied on high-throughput TCR beta sequencing. Every discovery cohort repertoire had been produced on one sequencing platform.

Library creation used the immunoSEQ multiplex PCR assay. A mixture of 60 forward primers for TCR Vbeta segments and 13 reverse primers for TCR Jbeta segments was used in the multiplex PCR. A multiplex PCR assay on genomic DNA amplified the CDR3 region of rearranged TCR beta genes. The amplified TCR beta libraries were sequenced on the Illumina HiSeq System as 87-base-pair reads. The source study handled its data this way. In a later analysis, tens of millions of unique TCR beta chains were counted across the roughly 610 repertoires, and around 10 million of these chains were shared by at least two donors. To remove PCR and sequencing errors, raw reads were error-corrected and collapsed into unique sequences using a nearest-neighbor algorithm that merged closely related sequences. CDR3 sequences were aligned to IMGT reference sequences to assign V, D and J gene segments. Each retained sequence needed at least a six-nucleotide match to both a V gene segment and a J gene segment. Rearrangements were classified as productive when the CDR3 lacked stop codons and remained in frame with V and J, and all other rearrangements were classified as non-productive. CDR3 was defined according to IMGT convention as the region running from the second conserved V-encoded cysteine to the conserved J-encoded phenylalanine. The earlier analysis of some 580 of the donors excluded any sequence lacking an unambiguous match to a single V gene segment. In an earlier analysis of 587 of the donors, a V segment was called functional when productive rearrangements were above 56.7%, and segregating when the standard deviation between donors exceeded 5%. A statistical classification framework was built to diagnose cytomegalovirus status from the catalog of TCR beta chain sequences. V and J gene assignment, in a later analysis, came from comparing TCR nucleotide sequences with IMGT/GENE-DB human TR gene sequences. A later analysis assigned CDR3 sequences and most-parsimonious VDJ recombination scenarios with the TCRdist pipeline. A later analysis defined each TCR beta chain by its CDR3 amino acid sequence plus V-gene family, and excluded reads lacking a unique V-gene family. In a later analysis, fewer than 600 highly shared, low-generation-probability nucleotide sequences were removed to address suspected cross-contamination and a sequencing artifact. For each public chain, a later analysis derived a clonal expansion index from normalized ranks of inferred template counts within each repertoire. In a later analysis, generation probabilities were computed using a VDJ recombination model fitted to out-of-frame rearrangements, and the results were checked against IGoR. In a later analysis, TCR-TCR, TCR-HLA and TCR-CMV co-occurrence was scored with hypergeometric tests, and a repertoire-size bias correction was applied to TCR pairs. A later analysis estimated false discovery rates by permuting HLA or CMV assignments 20 times. In a later analysis, co-occurring TCRs were grouped using DBSCAN, with TCRdist sequence similarity added in when clustering inside HLA-allele-positive subsets. Repertoires with fewer than 30,000 or more than 120,000 public chains were left out of co-occurrence clustering, as were about five repertoires with anomalous nucleotide sharing. The clones in this table, taken by TCRdb from immuneACCESS, are in-frame only. Not every clone is retained; where verified, under half of the shortfall comes from an unresolved V gene, and the cause of the rest is unknown. V and J calls and clone size are given by that table; D and trimming were obtained from the DNA. The sample table holds 150,000 to 200,000 clones, of which 75% were seen once. Almost 3% of the sample rests with the top ten.

On this clone itself: There is no known antigen for this receptor. No clone much larger than this one lies a single base away; base qualities are absent.

Trimming costs V 5 bases and J 8 bases, and their ends lie 15 bases apart. The CDR3, from cysteine to phenylalanine, totals 13 residues. The read is trimmed to its CDR3 DNA, 39 bases read in frame from base 1. CDR1 and CDR2 are read off the germline V gene (reference sequence) as LNHDA and SQIVND. Broad study findings and their caveats: HLA typing was unavailable for some donors at each locus, so association tests used only the typed subset. Linkage disequilibrium might explain the correlated functional status among segregating V segments, but an unknown experimental factor could not be excluded. The classifier was reported to diagnose cytomegalovirus status with high specificity and sensitivity in both the original and validation cohorts. Because the 87-base-pair reads could not distinguish some IMGT-functional V segments, including TRBV6-2 and TRBV6-3, those segments were excluded. A later analysis reported that several top co-occurrence clusters appeared linked to parvovirus B19, influenza, CMV and Epstein-Barr virus. A further reported finding was that TCR beta sequences accurately predicted the HLA-A and HLA-B alleles for most subjects in the first cohort. Sequencing depth was assumed to be roughly uniform across donors in the presence/absence analyses, though that assumption may not hold. In vitro tests confirmed that a few of the cytomegalovirus-associated TCR beta chains recognize cytomegalovirus antigens. Compared with equally common non-associated chains, HLA-associated TCR beta chains in a later analysis were more clonally expanded and had lower generation probabilities. For the cohort, immune exposure information was limited to CMV serostatus. In the study, roughly 160 TCR beta chains were listed as associated with cytomegalovirus. Compared with the 666-donor mean, donors in an Asian-associated ancestry cluster had fewer N-insertions in productive TCRs, according to a later genetic analysis. An earlier analysis of approximately 600 of the donors showed that most TCR beta V segments appeared in productive rearrangements either about 90% or about 30% of the time, which broadly matched IMGT annotations. According to the authors, the approach could potentially be generalized to other disease states and immunological phenotypes. In a later analysis, most CMV-associated TCR beta chains were found to appear HLA-restricted, with HLA associations seemingly driven largely by CMV exposure. A cluster of highly shared sequence variants was judged likely to represent a technical artifact of the sequencing pipeline. This cohort had only TCR beta chains sequenced, and the lack of alpha or paired-chain data limited which features could be detected. Approximately 16 rarely observed V segments, including chromosome 9 orphons, were excluded from the earlier analysis of approximately 600 of the donors because counts were too low. While some public TCRs were present in many individuals, most TCR sequences turned up only very rarely across donors. Specific HLA alleles were associated with about 17,000 TCR beta sequences at a false discovery rate of 0.05 in a later analysis. V-gene and J-gene trimming of TCR beta chains was associated with a missense DCLRE1C variant in a later genetic analysis, and the association was replicated in an independent cohort. When HLA alleles, especially DR and DQ, strongly co-occurred, attributing TCR associations to individual alleles was difficult. In a later analysis, TCR association rates were found to vary across HLA loci, with the most associated TCRs seen for DRB1 alleles and the fewest for HLA-C alleles.

The cohort was made up of hundreds of healthy bone marrow donors. Cohort members were all nominally healthy when sampled, although unrecorded immune exposures were likely present. The donor tested CMV seropositive and was one of the 289 seropositive cohort members. A peripheral blood sample was collected from each donor, and TCR beta sequencing was performed on peripheral blood mononuclear cells. The Qiagen DNeasy Blood Extraction Kit was used to extract genomic DNA from the blood cell samples. The TCR sequence derives from a woman in her 50s in good health and CMV-seropositive. Sequences were obtained from PBMCs. The V and J segments used are TRBV19 and TRBJ1-1, with the D segment identity uncertain. The CDR3 corresponds to CASSSEGRREAFF. The sequence in DNA is TGTGCCAGTAGTTCTGAAGGGCGGAGGGAAGCTTTCTTT.